The 14 T cell receptor beta chains below all came from one sample that was sequenced in a study of T-cell reconstitution after alpha-beta-depleted transplantation in children. Preparation of the TCRbeta library used unique molecular identifiers. TCRdb reprocessed the PCR reads with MiXCR, giving one entry per CDR3 protein. Here the sample spans fewer than 1 million distinct CDR3 sequences, 16% being singletons. Sequenced here: PBMCs, mostly from graft donor cells, sampled 360 days after TCRalphabeta/CD19-depleted stem cell transplant. Receptor source: a male patient younger than 18 who had a stem cell transplant for acute lymphoblastic leukemia, so the T cells may come from the graft donor.

The chain recombines TRBV12-3 or TRBV12-4 with TRBJ1-1; 8 nucleotides agree with TRBD1. The CDR3 spans 15 residues. With 5 bases clipped from V and 6 bases from J, the junction kept 11 bases outside the gene matches. In DNA form, the CDR3 reads TGTGCCAGCAGTCTGTTGCAGGGGGCAGAAGCTGAAGCTTTCTTT. Translation gives CASSLLQGAEAEAFF.

This chain connects TRBV2 to TRBJ1-4; weak D call: TRBD1 (5 bases). Trimming took 2 bases from V and 3 from J, leaving 10 bases between them. Germline CDR1 and CDR2: SNHLY and FYNNEI. The CDR3 contains 15 residues. The CDR3 loop is CASSEIGQANEKLFF. CDR3 sequence (DNA): TGTGCCAGCAGTGAAATCGGACAAGCTAATGAAAAACTGTTTTTT.

The table lists this clonotype with a few counts. V is TRBV5-1 and J is TRBJ2-5, with 11 bases identical to TRBD2. The V segment lost 4 bases and the J segment 5 bases; nucleotides outside the gene matches: 10. Germline CDR1 is SGHRS and CDR2 is YFSETQ. This CDR3 is built from 16 residues. The chain's CDR3 is CASSHRLAGTRETQYF. The CDR3 nucleotides read TGCGCCAGCAGCCACCGACTAGCGGGAACGCGGGAGACCCAGTACTTC.

The sample holds a few counts of this clonotype. The chain combines TRBV2 with TRBJ2-2; 10 bases match TRBD1. The V segment lost 4 bases and the J segment 6 bases; nucleotides outside the gene matches: 11. CDR1 is SNHLY, CDR2 FYNNEI, per germline. The CDR3 loop spans 17 amino acids. The CDR3 bases are TGTGCCAGCAGTGTGGCCCCGGGGACAGGGGTTTCCGGGGAGCTGTTTTTT. Translated: CASSVAPGTGVSGELFF. The full variable domain, rest sourced from reference TRBV2 and TRBJ2-2, is EPEVTQTPSHQVTQMGQEVILRCVPISNHLYFYWYRQILGQKVEFLVSFYNNEISEKSEIFDDQFSVERPDGSNFTLKIRSTKLEDSAMYFCASSVAPGTGVSGELFFGEGSRLTVL.

CDR3 in amino acids: CSAKAGPIIYEQYF. Here the CDR3 DNA reads TGCAGTGCCAAAGCGGGACCAATTATCTACGAGCAGTACTTC. This rearrangement joins TRBV20-1 to TRBJ2-7; 7 positions agree with TRBD2. This CDR3 spans 14 amino acids. V lost 6 bases, J lost 3 bases, and 11 bases stayed unmatched. Germline CDR1 DFQATT, CDR2 SNEGSKA (reference sequence).

This clonotype was found many times. The chain joins TRBV29-1 to TRBJ2-7, with D tentatively TRBD2 (6 bases). Germline CDR1 SQVTM, CDR2 ANQGSEA. V lost 6 bases to trimming and J lost 3 bases, with 15 bases between them. The CDR3 has 13 amino acids. CDR3 sequence (DNA): TGCAGCGTCGGAAGCGGGCTCGGCTACGAGCAGTACTTC. It translates to CSVGSGLGYEQYF.

The sample holds a few counts of this clonotype. This chain uses TRBV29-1 with TRBJ1-1; 8 nucleotides agree with TRBD1. The ends lost 6 bases at V and 1 base at J; junction bases unmatched: 7. The CDR3 is 14 residues long. Germline CDR1 is SQVTM and CDR2 is ANQGSEA. This CDR3 reads CSVVRTGSNTEAFF. The CDR3 DNA follows: TGCAGCGTGGTTAGGACAGGGTCGAACACTGAAGCTTTCTTT.

In its sample, this clonotype was seen many times. The chain employs TRBV20-1 and TRBJ2-2, with D uncertain. V shed 5 bases and J shed 0 bases, with 7 bases lying between them. The germline gives CDR1 DFQATT, CDR2 SNEGSKA (reference sequence). CDR3 length: 13 residues. The CDR3, as DNA: TGCAGTGCTGGGTTTGCGAACACCGGGGAGCTGTTTTTT. This codes for CSAGFANTGELFF.

This clonotype was picked up a small number of times. A read error may account for a junction end that differs from germline. This chain joins TRBV6-1 and TRBJ2-1; 9 bases fit TRBD2. This CDR3 contains 10 residues. The germline V gene has CDR1 MNHNS and CDR2 SASEGT. The CDR3 loop is CAGGRTEQFF. CDR3 nucleotide sequence: TGCGCGGGAGGGCGTACTGAGCAGTTCTTC.

The J gene is TRBJ2-1, the V gene TRBV11-2; 12 bases are shared with TRBD2. The CDR3 has 15 residues. V was pared by 4 bases and J by 7 bases, with 5 bases of the junction left unmatched. Per the germline V gene, CDR1 is SGHAT and CDR2 is FQNNGV. CDR3 in amino acids: CASSSWTSGTNEQFF. The CDR3 bases are TGTGCCAGCAGCTCTTGGACTAGCGGGACAAATGAGCAGTTCTTC.

In regard to this clonotype: Given a much more abundant clone one base away, this may be a read error. V gene TRBV20-1 combines with J gene TRBJ1-1, with a weak D call TRBD1 (6 bases). The CDR3 runs to 14 residues. Germline V lookup: CDR1 DFQATT, CDR2 SNEGSKA (reference sequence). The DNA of the CDR3 is TGCTGTGCTAGTAGGAGGGACATGAACACTGAAGCTTTCTTT. Protein sequence: CCASRRDMNTEAFF.

This clonotype was seen only a few times. The CDR3 DNA reads as TGCGCCAGCAGCCAAAGGGACAGGGGGCTCGGTGGCTACACCTTC. As protein: CASSQRDRGLGGYTF. The chain is built from TRBV4-1 and TRBJ1-2, with 12 bases identical to TRBD1. Germline V CDR1 and CDR2: MGHRA, YSYEKL. The junction had 5 bases not matched to a gene; V was cut back by 2 bases and J by 7 bases. The CDR3 is made up of 15 amino acids.

The chain joins TRBV7-9 to TRBJ2-7; D remains ambiguous. V was trimmed by 5 bases and J by 4 bases, leaving 15 bases between them. From germline, CDR1 is SEHNR and CDR2 FQNEAQ (reference sequence). The CDR3 runs 14 residues. CDR3 nucleotide sequence: TGTGCCAGCAGCCGAAGGAACAAGGAGTACGAGCAGTACTTC. This gives the protein CASSRRNKEYEQYF.

The chain joins TRBV5-1 to TRBJ1-4; perhaps TRBD1 as D (6 bases). Trimming cost V 0 bases and J 0 bases, with 9 bases left between them. CDR1 and CDR2 from the germline V gene are SGHRS and YFSETQ. The CDR3 spans 16 residues. CDR3 coding DNA: TGCGCCAGCAGCTTGGATCGACAGGCAACTAATGAAAAACTGTTTTTT. It yields the protein CASSLDRQATNEKLFF.